This T cell receptor beta chain was retrieved from a study of blood T cell repertoires in COVID-19. Study-wide context: COVID-19 samples from acute and convalescent phases originated in the United States, Italy and Spain. T cells, B-cell-depleted T cells, or PBMCs provided the cDNA or gDNA that served as material.

The V gene's germline CDR1 is SGHRS and CDR2 YFSETQ. The CDR3 consists of 15 residues. With V trimmed by 4 bases and J by 5 bases, 5 bases remained unmatched. Only in-frame clones appear in the TCRdb table, and some are missing; sequencing was by immunoSEQ multiplex PCR. The sample lists around 400,000 clones, around 87% seen once, with 2% to 2.5% in the top ten. The sequence was obtained from a woman in her fifties or sixties with COVID-19, enrolled during active disease. The rearrangement links TRBV5-1 to TRBJ2-5; 13 nucleotides match TRBD2. The sequencing input was peripheral blood. CDR3 amino acids: CASSPLAGGPETQYF. The DNA of the CDR3 is TGCGCCAGCAGCCCACTAGCGGGGGGGCCTGAGACCCAGTACTTC.